The T cell receptor (beta chain) under discussion was sequenced for a study of cytomegalovirus exposure and HLA in healthy donors. In the study overall: Genotyping of 398 donors showed that 65% to 90% belonged to the Caucasian-associated ancestry cluster. Findings and caveats of the study: The majority of CMV-associated TCR beta chains were reported as apparently HLA-restricted in a later analysis. Earlier analysis looked at TCR beta V segments, and most were productive about 87% or about 30% of the time.

Germline V gives CDR1 SGHVS, CDR2 FNYEAQ. Trimming took 8 bases from V and 6 from J, leaving 10 bases between them. CDR3 length equals 11 residues. PCR amplification relied on 60 Vbeta primers (plus 13 Jbeta primers). Authors' data handling: In a later analysis, 70 million to 80 million unique TCR beta chains included roughly 11 million shared by two or more donors. This table comes from immunoSEQ multiplex PCR, and its TCRdb copy is limited to in-frame clones, with some not included. V and J calls and clone size come straight from that table; D and trimming were deduced from the DNA. The sample includes 110,000 to 150,000 clones, around 73% of them seen just once. Regarding this clone: The antigen is unknown.

This sequence joins TRBV7-6 and TRBJ1-1; D not resolved. Sequenced sample: PBMCs. The TCR sequence derives from a middle-aged woman in good health and CMV-seronegative. The CDR3 region is CASAFGAEAFF. CDR3 sequence (DNA): TGTGCCAGCGCTTTCGGGGCTGAAGCTTTCTTT.